One sample yielded the 11 T cell receptor beta chains listed below, sequenced in a study of T cell responses to AZD1222 COVID-19 vaccine. Some clones are missing from TCRdb's copy, which holds only in-frame ones; the method was immunoSEQ multiplex PCR. The sample consists of about 160,000 clones, approximately 90% of them appearing once. Material: peripheral blood, obtained 28 days after the second AZD1222 dose. All receptors come from an adult who received the AZD1222 COVID-19 vaccine.

This sequence joins TRBV27 and TRBJ2-2; 10 nucleotides align to TRBD2. CDR1 and CDR2 (germline): MNHEY, SMNVEV (reference sequence). With 4 bases clipped from V and 4 bases from J, the junction kept 6 bases outside the gene matches. This CDR3 region has 16 residues. In nucleotides, the CDR3 is TGTGCCAGCAGTTATGGGACTAGCGCGGGCACCGGGGAGCTGTTTTTT. Protein sequence: CASSYGTSAGTGELFF.

The rearrangement uses TRBV7-6 and TRBJ2-1, with 14 nucleotides matching TRBD2. This CDR3 region has 15 residues. CDR1 and CDR2 from the germline V gene are SGHVS and FNYEAQ. V was clipped by 7 bases and J by 9 bases; unmatched bases: 8. DNA for the CDR3: TGTGCCAGCAATCCCACGGGACTAGCGGGAGTTGAGCAGTTCTTC. Its translation: CASNPTGLAGVEQFF.

This sequence joins TRBV12-3 or TRBV12-4 and TRBJ1-2; TRBD1 agrees at 7 bases. The CDR3 extends over 12 amino acids. The J segment lost 10 bases and the V segment lost 6 bases, leaving 8 bases of the junction unmatched. The DNA for the CDR3 is TGTGCCAGCAGCTATCCCGGGACAGCCTACACCTTC. This codes for CASSYPGTAYTF.

This clone was picked up one time. V gene TRBV20-1 combines with J gene TRBJ1-6; no clear D gene. In germline, CDR1 is DFQATT, CDR2 SNEGSKA (reference sequence). This CDR3 region has 13 residues. V lost 3 bases and J lost 7, with 10 bases in between. CDR3 nucleotide sequence: TGCAGTGCTAGTGGCGGGGAGAATTCACCCCTCCACTTT. It translates to CSASGGENSPLHF.

V is TRBV4-1 and J is TRBJ2-4; a possible D gene is TRBD2 (5 bases). The CDR3 sequence is 15 residues long. V was pared by 3 bases and J by 2 bases, with 11 bases between. Germline lookup yields CDR1 MGHRA and CDR2 YSYEKL. CDR3 sequence reads: CASSQSLAPKNIQYF. CDR3 nucleotide sequence: TGCGCCAGCAGCCAGAGTCTAGCCCCCAAAAACATTCAGTACTTC.

The chain combines TRBV7-8 with TRBJ1-5; a weak D match, TRBD1 (6 bases). Germline V gene sequence: CDR1 SGHVS, CDR2 FQNEAQ. The CDR3 has 18 residues. V was pared by 1 base and J by 1 base, with 17 bases between. The CDR3 is CASSLGQYRDGSNQPQHF. As DNA, the CDR3 is TGTGCCAGCAGCTTAGGACAATACAGGGACGGGAGCAATCAGCCCCAGCATTTT. Drawing the rest from reference TRBV7-8 and TRBJ1-5, the complete variable domain is GAGVSQSPRYKVAKRGQDVALRCDPISGHVSLFWYQQALGQGPEFLTYFQNEAQLDKSGLPSDRFFAERPEGSVSTLKIQRTQQEDSAVYLCASSLGQYRDGSNQPQHFGDGTRLSIL.

The J gene is TRBJ1-4, the V gene TRBV2; the match to TRBD1 covers 8 bases. The junction had 9 bases not matched to a gene; V was cut back by 5 bases and J by 7 bases. Germline CDR1 and CDR2: SNHLY and FYNNEI. The CDR3 extends over 15 amino acids. CDR3 protein: CASSTTGEDGEKLFF. The CDR3 DNA reads TGTGCCAGCAGTACGACAGGGGAGGATGGTGAAAAACTGTTTTTT. Based on the CDR3 plus reference TRBV2 and TRBJ1-4, the full variable domain is EPEVTQTPSHQVTQMGQEVILRCVPISNHLYFYWYRQILGQKVEFLVSFYNNEISEKSEIFDDQFSVERPDGSNFTLKIRSTKLEDSAMYFCASSTTGEDGEKLFFGSGTQLSVL.

The chain joins TRBV11-2 to TRBJ1-3; D possibly corresponds to TRBD1 (6 bases). In germline, CDR1 is SGHAT, CDR2 FQNNGV. V lost 2 bases and J lost 0, with 11 bases in between. This CDR3 spans 16 amino acids. CDR3 nucleotides: TGTGCCAGCAGCTTAAGGGGGACCGTCTCTGGAAACACCATATATTTT. Protein product: CASSLRGTVSGNTIYF.

This chain uses TRBV6-5 with TRBJ1-2, with TRBD1 matching 7 bases. Germline V gene lookup returns CDR1 MNHEY and CDR2 SVGAGI. V was clipped by 5 bases and J by 8 bases; unmatched bases: 11. CDR3 length: 14 amino acids. DNA for the CDR3: TGTGCCAGCAGTCGGACAGGATTTATGGTCGGCTACACCTTC. Translated: CASSRTGFMVGYTF.

V gene TRBV3-1 (or the pseudogene TRBV3-2) combines with J gene TRBJ1-3; TRBD1 matches at 7 bases. CDR1 is LGHDT, CDR2 YNNKEL, per germline (reference sequence). The CDR3 covers 15 residues. Trimming removed 2 bases from V and 3 bases from J; junction bases left unmatched: 4. The CDR3: CASSQRGHFGNTIYF. In DNA, the CDR3 is TGTGCCAGCAGCCAAAGGGGGCACTTTGGAAACACCATATATTTT.

The V gene is TRBV27, the J gene TRBJ1-2; 10 bases are shared with TRBD1. This CDR3 has 12 amino acids. With 6 bases clipped from V and 7 bases from J, the junction kept 2 bases outside the gene matches. CDR1 and CDR2 from the germline V gene are MNHEY and SMNVEV (reference sequence). CDR3 in amino acids: CASRTGGRGYTF. The CDR3 DNA reads as TGTGCCAGCAGGACAGGGGGCCGTGGCTACACCTTC.